A single sample is the source of the 8 T cell receptor beta chains below, sequenced in a study of T cell clones after liver transplantation. Sequencing used immunoSEQ multiplex PCR; TCRdb keeps in-frame clones, though not all of them. The data contain about 20,000 clones, 80% to 90% of them seen just once; the ten biggest clones take up 10% to 15%. The sample consisted of CD8+ T cells from blood, taken 45 to 47 months after liver transplant. These TCRs come from a human patient who received a liver transplant. The T cells may come from the graft donor.

The chain has TRBV27 and TRBJ2-1; a possible D gene is TRBD2 (6 bases). The germline CDR1 and CDR2 sequences are MNHEY and SMNVEV (reference sequence). The V gene lost 5 bases and the J gene lost 4 bases, with 12 bases spanning the gap. CDR3 length: 14 amino acids. DNA for the CDR3: TGTGCCAGCAGTGATCGGGACTTTTACAATGAGCAGTTCTTC. Its translation is CASSDRDFYNEQFF.

The chain is built from TRBV5-1 and TRBJ1-1, with TRBD1 matching over 7 bases. Germline values: CDR1 SGHRS, CDR2 YFSETQ. With 9 bases clipped from V and 1 base from J, the junction kept 6 bases outside the gene matches. This CDR3 spans 13 amino acids. CDR3: CATSGQENTEAFF. In nucleotides, the CDR3 is TGCGCCACCTCCGGACAGGAGAACACTGAAGCTTTCTTT.

This clone has just one count. The chain has TRBV18 and TRBJ1-4, with D tentatively TRBD1 (5 bases). The CDR3 totals 14 residues. Trimming removed 0 bases at V and 12 bases at J, with 14 bases between. CDR1 and CDR2 from the germline V gene are KGHSH and LQKENI. As DNA, the CDR3 is TGTGCCAGCTCACCACCGGGACGGCCAGTGGAACTGTTTTTT. It codes for CASSPPGRPVELFF.

The chain links TRBV19 to TRBJ1-1, with 7 positions matching TRBD1. Germline CDR1 and CDR2: LNHDA and SQIVND (reference sequence). J gave up 0 bases and V 9 bases, and 4 bases lay outside the gene matches. The CDR3 sequence is 13 residues long. The CDR3, as DNA: TGTGCCAGCAAGACAGGGATGAACACTGAAGCTTTCTTT. Encoded protein: CASKTGMNTEAFF.

This chain connects TRBV7-9 to TRBJ2-1; no firm D call. This CDR3 is 15 amino acids long. Germline CDR1 SEHNR, CDR2 FQNEAQ (reference sequence). V was trimmed by 6 bases and J by 0 bases, leaving 12 bases between them. The CDR3 loop reads CASSHRLSSYNEQFF. CDR3 nucleotides: TGTGCCAGCAGTCATCGACTGAGCTCCTACAATGAGCAGTTCTTC.

The genes are TRBV6-5 and TRBJ2-2, with TRBD2 matching 12 bases. CDR3 length: 15 amino acids. The germline CDR1 and CDR2 sequences are MNHEY and SVGAGI. V was pared by 5 bases and J by 6 bases, with 4 bases of the junction left unmatched. CDR3 sequence: CASSPLAGGPGELFF. In DNA form, the CDR3 reads TGTGCCAGCAGTCCTCTAGCGGGAGGGCCCGGGGAGCTGTTTTTT.

The rearrangement links TRBV4-2 to TRBJ2-5; a possible D gene is TRBD2 (6 bases). Germline CDR1 LGHNA, CDR2 YNFKEQ. CDR3 length equals 19 residues. V was trimmed by 4 bases and J by 2 bases, leaving 26 bases between them. CDR3 protein: CASSLHSGPALFEQETQYF. As DNA, the CDR3 is TGTGCCAGCAGCCTACACAGCGGGCCGGCACTATTTGAACAAGAGACCCAGTACTTC.

The rearrangement joins TRBV19 to TRBJ1-2; no definite D call. The CDR3 runs 15 residues. V was pared by 3 bases and J by 4 bases, with 15 bases between. From germline, CDR1 is LNHDA and CDR2 SQIVND (reference sequence). The CDR3 sequence: CASSIVATVGYGYTF. CDR3 coding DNA: TGTGCCAGTAGTATCGTGGCGACGGTCGGCTATGGCTACACCTTC. Combining the CDR3 with reference TRBV19 and TRBJ1-2 gives the whole variable domain DGGITQSPKYLFRKEGQNVTLSCEQNLNHDAMYWYRQDPGQGLRLIYYSQIVNDFQKGDIAEGYSVSREKKESFPLTVTSAQKNPTAFYLCASSIVATVGYGYTFGSGTRLTVV.